This TCR beta chain was found in a study of blood T cell repertoires in COVID-19. The Seattle patients joined while their infection was active and were tracked longitudinally afterward. Profiling relied on immunoSEQ multiplex PCR, and the TCRdb table lists in-frame clones only, not all of them. The repertoire holds about 230,000 clones, more than 80% seen once, with around 1.3% in the top ten. The source material was peripheral blood. This clonotype originated in a woman aged 25 to 39 with COVID-19, enrolled during active disease.

In nucleotides, the CDR3 is TGTGCCAGCAGTTTATATCCAGGGGCCACAGATACGCAGTATTTT. Protein sequence: CASSLYPGATDTQYF. The rearrangement links TRBV27 to TRBJ2-3; maybe TRBD1 (6 bases). V gave up 1 base and J gave up 2 bases, with 10 bases separating them. The CDR3 contains 15 residues. Germline CDR1 and CDR2: MNHEY and SMNVEV (reference sequence).